This T cell receptor beta chain came from a study of T-cell memory formation after mild COVID-19. Each CDR3 protein is one row after TCRdb ran MiXCR on the 5' RACE reads. The profile shows roughly 110,000 distinct CDR3 sequences, around 11% of them singletons. Study-level results: Second-wave clones reaching peak frequency on day 37 lacked confirmed SARS-CoV-2 specificity.

This clonotype was found many times. Its antigen is not identified. The sequence derives from an adult woman who had mild COVID-19 (a few samples of this study predate the infection). Cell type and time point are not known. Sequences were obtained from PBMCs or a T cell subset sorted from them (not recorded which).

This CDR3 is CASQARPRGYEQYF. The CDR3 nucleotides read TGTGCCAGTCAAGCTAGACCAAGGGGTTACGAGCAGTACTTC. The chain has TRBV28 and TRBJ2-7, with D possibly TRBD1 on 5 matching bases. The V end was cut by 9 bases, the J end by 4 bases, with 19 bases between. The CDR3 loop spans 14 amino acids. Looked up from germline, CDR1 is MDHEN and CDR2 is SYDVKM.